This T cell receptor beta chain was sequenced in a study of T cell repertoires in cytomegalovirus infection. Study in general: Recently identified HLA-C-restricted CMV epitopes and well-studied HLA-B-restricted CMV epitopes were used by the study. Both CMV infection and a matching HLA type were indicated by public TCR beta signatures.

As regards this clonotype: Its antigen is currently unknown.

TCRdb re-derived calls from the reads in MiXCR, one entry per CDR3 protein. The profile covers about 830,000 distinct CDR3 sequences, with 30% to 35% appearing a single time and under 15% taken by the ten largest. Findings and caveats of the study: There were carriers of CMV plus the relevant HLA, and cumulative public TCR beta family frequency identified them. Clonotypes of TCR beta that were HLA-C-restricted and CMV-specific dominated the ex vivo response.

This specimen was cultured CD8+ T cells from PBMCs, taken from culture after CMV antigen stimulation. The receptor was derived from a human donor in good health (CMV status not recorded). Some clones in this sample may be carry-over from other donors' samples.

The CDR3 bases are TGTGCCAGCAGTTACCCGCCGGGAGGGGACAAAGATACGCAGTATTTT. Its protein product is CASSYPPGGDKDTQYF. This chain joins TRBV6-5 and TRBJ2-3, with 8 bases identical to TRBD2. The CDR3 extends over 16 amino acids. Germline V gives CDR1 MNHEY, CDR2 SVGAGI. The trim removed 2 bases at V and 5 bases at J, leaving 9 bases unmatched.